The 17 T cell receptor beta chains listed next were all sequenced from one sample in a study of response to subunit inactivated influenza vaccine. TCRdb called the RT-PCR reads again in MiXCR, with one record for every CDR3 protein. The sample has 630,000 or so distinct CDR3 sequences, approximately 14% seen once. Specimen: PBMCs from blood, collected about 11 days after vaccination. These receptors all stem from a man in his forties or fifties who received an inactivated influenza vaccine.

The rearrangement joins TRBV30 to TRBJ2-2; possibly TRBD1 or TRBD2 for D (5 bases each). Trimming took off 2 bases at V and 4 bases at J, with 8 bases between the two ends. The CDR3 has 13 residues. From germline, CDR1 is GTSNPN and CDR2 SVGIG (reference sequence). Here the CDR3 reads CAWSPGTTGELFF. The CDR3, as DNA: TGTGCCTGGAGTCCCGGGACCACCGGGGAGCTGTTTTTT.

Points on this clonotype: One base away lies a much larger clone, so this may be a sequencing read error. CDR3 DNA: TGCACCAGCAGCTTGGCCGGCCAGGGCGACACCGGGGAGCTGTTTTTT. Its protein product is CTSSLAGQGDTGELFF. This chain links TRBV5-1 with TRBJ2-2; D might be TRBD1 (5 bases). This CDR3 contains 16 residues. Looked up from germline, CDR1 is SGHRS and CDR2 is YFSETQ.

This clonotype was seen at least ten times. The chain joins TRBV7-8 to TRBJ2-1; perhaps D is TRBD1 or TRBD2 (5 bases each). The V end lost 0 bases, the J end lost 2 bases, and 8 bases lay between the germline ends. Germline V gives CDR1 SGHVS, CDR2 FQNEAQ. The CDR3 length is 15 residues. The CDR3 region has the DNA TGTGCCAGCAGCTTAGCCGGGGCTCCCTACAATGAGCAGTTCTTC. Encoded protein: CASSLAGAPYNEQFF.

This chain uses TRBV27 with TRBJ2-1; D might be TRBD1 or TRBD2, each matching 6 bases. CDR1 MNHEY and CDR2 SMNVEV come from the germline V gene (reference sequence). The CDR3 is 12 amino acids. V lost 6 bases and J 13 bases, leaving 16 bases between the germline ends. The DNA of the CDR3 is TGTGCCAGCAGAAGAGGGGGGCTATCTCAGTTCTTC. Translation: CASRRGGLSQFF.

This clonotype was counted a few times. The chain links TRBV18 to TRBJ2-1; the D is unclear. The CDR3 is 16 residues long. V was trimmed by 0 bases and J by 0 bases, leaving 9 bases between them. CDR1 KGHSH and CDR2 LQKENI come from the germline V gene. The DNA of the CDR3 is TGTGCCAGCTCACCACCGTCGTCAAGCTCCTACAATGAGCAGTTCTTC. It specifies CASSPPSSSSYNEQFF.

The chain links TRBV12-3 or TRBV12-4 to TRBJ2-5, with D maybe TRBD2 (6 bases). Trimming cost V 4 bases and J 1 base, with 10 bases left between them. The CDR3 is 14 residues long. CDR3 residues: CASSSRDFQETQYF. DNA for the CDR3: TGTGCCAGCAGTTCCCGGGACTTCCAAGAGACCCAGTACTTC.

This clonotype has a handful of counts. The chain has TRBV20-1 and TRBJ1-5; D is uncertain. The CDR3 is made up of 13 amino acids. Germline lookup yields CDR1 DFQATT and CDR2 SNEGSKA (reference sequence). CDR3 loop: CSLGRESNQPQHF. For the CDR3, the DNA is TGCAGCCTTGGACGGGAAAGCAATCAGCCCCAGCATTTT.

The J gene is TRBJ1-1, the V gene TRBV6-5; maybe TRBD1 (5 bases). V lost 3 bases to trimming and J lost 7 bases, with 12 bases between them. CDR1 MNHEY and CDR2 SVGAGI come from the germline V gene. The CDR3 runs 13 residues. DNA for the CDR3: TGTGCCAGCAGTTATCAGGGTGGAGGTGAAGCTTTCTTT. The encoded protein is CASSYQGGGEAFF.

V gene TRBV3-1 combines with J gene TRBJ2-3, with D uncertain. The V and J ends lost 1 base and 2 bases respectively, with 13 bases between them. The CDR3 is 16 amino acids. Germline V gene lookup returns CDR1 LGHDT and CDR2 YNNKEL (reference sequence). The CDR3 sequence is CASSQAAWTLTDTQYF. CDR3 DNA sequence: TGTGCCAGCAGCCAAGCGGCTTGGACCCTCACAGATACGCAGTATTTT.

This clonotype was seen a handful of times. The V gene is TRBV20-1, the J gene TRBJ2-3; 11 nucleotides line up with TRBD2. V lost 3 bases to trimming and J lost 4 bases; unmatched junction nucleotides: 9. Germline V lookup: CDR1 DFQATT, CDR2 SNEGSKA (reference sequence). The CDR3 contains 16 residues. The CDR3 is CSARDSGRALPDTQYF. The CDR3 DNA reads as TGCAGTGCTAGGGATAGCGGGAGGGCCCTCCCAGATACGCAGTATTTT.

The chain combines TRBV6-5 with TRBJ2-3; D remains unclear. This CDR3 has 11 amino acids. Deletions cut 5 bases from V and 7 bases from J, with 7 bases between. Germline assignment: CDR1 MNHEY and CDR2 SVGAGI. CDR3: CASSLGNTQYF. The CDR3 nucleotides read TGTGCCAGCAGTCTAGGCAATACGCAGTATTTT.

This clonotype showed up just once. The chain combines TRBV11-2 with TRBJ2-2; TRBD2 might be the D (6 bases). This CDR3 contains 15 residues. Germline lookup yields CDR1 SGHAT and CDR2 FQNNGV. Deletions cut 3 bases from V and 2 bases from J, with 10 bases between. As DNA, the CDR3 is TGTGCCAGCAGCTTTGGGACTTCAAACACCGGGGAGCTGTTTTTT. As protein: CASSFGTSNTGELFF.

The sample holds a few counts of this clonotype. V gene TRBV4-2 combines with J gene TRBJ1-1, with TRBD1 matching 8 bases. The CDR3 has 15 residues. The J segment lost 3 bases and the V segment lost 1 base, leaving 4 bases of the junction unmatched. Germline V lookup: CDR1 LGHNA, CDR2 YNFKEQ. The CDR3 nucleotides are TGTGCCAGCAGCCAAGCAGGGGGCTTGGACACTGAAGCTTTCTTT. Translation: CASSQAGGLDTEAFF.

This clonotype was counted a few times. The V gene is TRBV20-1, the J gene TRBJ2-7, with D uncertain. Trimming took off 5 bases at V and 2 bases at J, with 16 bases between the two ends. Looked up from germline, CDR1 is DFQATT and CDR2 is SNEGSKA (reference sequence). This CDR3 comprises 14 residues. The CDR3 bases are TGCAGTGCTCCCCCGACTTCGCTAGCCTACGAGCAGTACTTC. Amino acid sequence: CSAPPTSLAYEQYF.

In regard to this clonotype: With a much larger clone just one base away, this may be a read error. This rearrangement joins TRBV7-9 to TRBJ2-1; TRBD2 aligns across 8 bases. V lost 5 bases, J lost 8 bases, and 14 bases stayed unmatched. CDR3 size: 16 residues. CDR1 SEHNR and CDR2 FQNEAQ come from the germline V gene (reference sequence). In DNA, the CDR3 is TGTGCCAGCAGCAACTCGCCGGGACTAGTGGGTCATGAGCAGTTCTTC. Residues: CASSNSPGLVGHEQFF.

This chain connects TRBV11-2 to TRBJ1-6; D perhaps matches TRBD1 (6 bases). V was shortened by 3 bases and J by 8 bases, with 11 bases between the two germline ends. The CDR3 contains 14 residues. Germline values: CDR1 SGHAT, CDR2 FQNNGV. The CDR3 DNA is TGTGCCAGCAGCTTCGGGCAGGGGCATTCACCCCTCCACTTT. Its protein is CASSFGQGHSPLHF. The whole variable domain, filled in from reference TRBV11-2 and TRBJ1-6, reads EAGVAQSPRYKIIEKRQSVAFWCNPISGHATLYWYQQILGQGPKLLIQFQNNGVVDDSQLPKDRFSAERLKGVDSTLKIQPAKLEDSAVYLCASSFGQGHSPLHFGNGTRLTVT.

This clonotype turned up a few times. V usage is TRBV4-3 and J usage is TRBJ2-7, with D perhaps TRBD2 (5 bases). From germline, CDR1 is LGHNA and CDR2 YSLEER. The CDR3 loop spans 14 amino acids. Trimming stripped 4 bases from V and 4 bases from J, with 14 bases between. For the CDR3, the DNA is TGCGCCAGCAGCCCTAGCTACATCGGGTACGAGCAGTACTTC. Translated, it gives CASSPSYIGYEQYF.